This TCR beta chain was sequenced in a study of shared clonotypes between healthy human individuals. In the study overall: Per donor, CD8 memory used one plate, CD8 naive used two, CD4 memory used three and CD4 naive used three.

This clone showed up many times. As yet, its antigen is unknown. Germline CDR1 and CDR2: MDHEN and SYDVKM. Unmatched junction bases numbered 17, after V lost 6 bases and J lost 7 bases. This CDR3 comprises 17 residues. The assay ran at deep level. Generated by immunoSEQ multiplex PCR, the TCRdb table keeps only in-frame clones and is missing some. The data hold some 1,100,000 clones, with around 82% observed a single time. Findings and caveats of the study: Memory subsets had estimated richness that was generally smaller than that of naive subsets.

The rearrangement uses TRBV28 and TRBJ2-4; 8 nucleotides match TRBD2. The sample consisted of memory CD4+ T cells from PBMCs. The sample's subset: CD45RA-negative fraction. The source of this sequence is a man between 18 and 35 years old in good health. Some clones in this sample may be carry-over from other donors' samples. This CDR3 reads CASSPLGLALGRNIQYF. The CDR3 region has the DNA TGTGCCAGCAGCCCCCTAGGACTAGCTTTGGGGAGGAACATTCAGTACTTC.